The 24 T cell receptor beta chains reported below all come from one sample, sequenced in a study of blood T cell repertoires in COVID-19. TCRdb's table, derived via immunoSEQ multiplex PCR, lists solely in-frame clones and lacks some. Among about 150,000 clones listed, around 74% were seen once. Specimen: peripheral blood. The source of these receptors is a woman older than 75 with acute or convalescent COVID-19.

The gene calls are TRBV5-1 and TRBJ2-7; 8 bases fit TRBD1. The CDR3 runs to 14 residues. CDR1 is SGHRS, CDR2 YFSETQ, per germline. Trimming at V came to 4 bases and at J to 1 base, leaving 4 bases not matched to a gene. The DNA for the CDR3 is TGCGCCAGCAGCCCGACAGGGGATTCCTACGAGCAGTACTTC. Its protein product is CASSPTGDSYEQYF.

CDR3 loop: CASTRDRGAEAFF. In nucleotides, the CDR3 is TGTGCCAGCACCCGGGACAGGGGCGCTGAAGCTTTCTTT. V is TRBV2 and J is TRBJ1-1; 10 positions match TRBD1. The CDR3 is made up of 13 amino acids. The V gene end was trimmed by 7 bases and the J gene end by 6 bases; junction bases not matched to a gene: 5. Germline V gives CDR1 SNHLY, CDR2 FYNNEI. The whole variable domain, remainder taken from reference TRBV2 and TRBJ1-1, is EPEVTQTPSHQVTQMGQEVILRCVPISNHLYFYWYRQILGQKVEFLVSFYNNEISEKSEIFDDQFSVERPDGSNFTLKIRSTKLEDSAMYFCASTRDRGAEAFFGQGTRLTVV.

This chain uses TRBV9 with TRBJ1-5; D may be TRBD1 (6 bases). The length of the CDR3 is 17 residues. Trimming cost V 3 bases and J 2 bases, with 18 bases left between them. CDR1 and CDR2 from the germline V gene are SGDLS and YYNGEE. The CDR3 DNA reads as TGTGCCAGCAGCGGAACAGGGAATTATTCCGGCAATCAGCCCCAGCATTTT. This translates into CASSGTGNYSGNQPQHF.

The CDR3 region is CASRPGQGFGGYTF. CDR3 in DNA: TGCGCCAGCAGACCGGGACAGGGGTTCGGTGGCTACACCTTC. J is TRBJ1-2 and V is TRBV5-1; the match to TRBD1 covers 10 bases. The CDR3 sequence is 14 residues long. Trimming removed 5 bases from V and 7 bases from J; junction bases left unmatched: 8. Per germline, CDR1 SGHRS and CDR2 YFSETQ.

The chain combines TRBV7-8 with TRBJ1-1; the D gene is possibly TRBD1 (6 bases). The CDR3 length is 15 residues. CDR1 SGHVS and CDR2 FQNEAQ come from the germline V gene. V dropped 1 base and J dropped 11 bases, with 20 bases sitting between them. CDR3 protein: CASSLEVSGAGVAFF. The CDR3 DNA follows: TGTGCCAGCAGCTTAGAGGTTTCAGGGGCTGGGGTTGCTTTCTTT.

The rearrangement links TRBV5-1 to TRBJ2-1, with TRBD2 identical over 10 bases. V shed 6 bases and J 1 base; nucleotides not matched to a gene: 4. Per germline, CDR1 SGHRS and CDR2 YFSETQ. The CDR3 covers 15 residues. The CDR3 loop is CASTALAGSYNEQFF. Here the CDR3 DNA reads TGCGCCAGCACCGCACTAGCGGGGTCCTACAATGAGCAGTTCTTC.

V and J are TRBV20-1 and TRBJ1-6; D ambiguous. The CDR3 sequence is 11 residues long. Germline lookup yields CDR1 DFQATT and CDR2 SNEGSKA (reference sequence). CDR3 nucleotide sequence: TGCAGCGGGATAAGTTCTTCGGCCCTCCACTTT. This sequence encodes CSGISSSALHF.

This chain joins TRBV19 and TRBJ1-6, with D tentatively TRBD1 (5 bases). CDR3 size: 13 residues. Looked up from germline, CDR1 is LNHDA and CDR2 is SQIVND (reference sequence). Trimming shortened V by 4 bases and J by 10 bases, and 11 bases separated the two germline ends. This chain's CDR3 is CASSTGLGSPLHF. CDR3 coding DNA: TGTGCCAGTAGTACAGGGTTGGGCTCACCCCTCCACTTT.

The rearrangement joins TRBV5-6 to TRBJ2-7; 7 positions agree with TRBD2. The CDR3 consists of 15 residues. Germline V gene lookup returns CDR1 SGHDT and CDR2 YYEEEE. V lost 0 bases, J lost 5 bases, and 8 bases stayed unmatched. CDR3 amino acids: CASSLVGGGSHEQYF. CDR3 DNA sequence: TGTGCCAGCAGCTTGGTAGGTGGCGGGAGCCACGAGCAGTACTTC.

This clone was observed once. V usage is TRBV5-1 and J usage is TRBJ1-1; a weak D match, TRBD1 (5 bases). CDR3 length equals 14 residues. CDR1 SGHRS and CDR2 YFSETQ come from the germline V gene. Trimming shortened V by 3 bases and J by 5 bases, and 14 bases separated the two germline ends. CDR3 sequence reads: CASSSGGGETEAFF. CDR3 DNA: TGCGCCAGCAGCTCGGGGGGTGGAGAGACTGAAGCTTTCTTT. Combining the CDR3 with reference TRBV5-1 and TRBJ1-1 gives the whole variable domain KAGVTQTPRYLIKTRGQQVTLSCSPISGHRSVSWYQQTPGQGLQFLFEYFSETQRNKGNFPGRFSGRQFSNSRSEMNVSTLELGDSALYLCASSSGGGETEAFFGQGTRLTVV.

The chain joins TRBV19 to TRBJ2-1, with D perhaps matching TRBD1 (6 bases). V was cut by 0 bases and J by 8 bases, with 20 bases left in between. Germline V gene lookup returns CDR1 LNHDA and CDR2 SQIVND (reference sequence). CDR3 length: 17 amino acids. CDR3: CASSIDNRAPPGDEQFF. CDR3 coding DNA: TGTGCCAGTAGTATAGATAACAGGGCTCCACCCGGCGATGAGCAGTTCTTC.

The chain employs TRBV18 and TRBJ2-1; tentatively, D is TRBD2 (7 bases). Deletions cut 0 bases from V and 9 bases from J, with 12 bases between. CDR3 length: 14 amino acids. Per germline, CDR1 KGHSH and CDR2 LQKENI. The CDR3 protein is CASSPPGGALEQFF. The CDR3 DNA reads as TGTGCCAGCTCACCACCGGGGGGGGCGCTTGAGCAGTTCTTC.

The chain recombines TRBV18 with TRBJ2-6; perhaps TRBD1 as D (5 bases). Trimming pared 3 bases from V and 3 bases from J, leaving 12 bases between. CDR1 and CDR2 from the germline V gene are KGHSH and LQKENI. This CDR3 comprises 16 residues. This chain's CDR3 is CASSPPGPYGANVLTF. In DNA form, the CDR3 reads TGTGCCAGCTCACCCCCAGGGCCGTATGGGGCCAACGTCCTGACTTTC.

CDR3 amino acids: CASSVIAGTGRYEQYF. The CDR3 DNA is TGTGCCAGCAGTGTCATCGCCGGGACAGGGAGGTACGAGCAGTACTTC. The rearrangement joins TRBV2 to TRBJ2-7, with 9 bases lining up with TRBD1. There are 16 residues in the CDR3. Germline assignment: CDR1 SNHLY and CDR2 FYNNEI. J was trimmed by 4 bases and V by 4 bases; bases with no gene match: 11.

This chain joins TRBV2 and TRBJ1-1, with D maybe TRBD1 (6 bases). Trimming shortened V by 3 bases and J by 11 bases, and 16 bases separated the two germline ends. The V gene's germline CDR1 is SNHLY and CDR2 FYNNEI. The CDR3 loop spans 13 amino acids. The CDR3 coding sequence is TGTGCCAGCAGTGACGACGGACAGCGGGAGGCTTTCTTT. Protein sequence: CASSDDGQREAFF.

In its sample, this clone was seen once. V and J are TRBV4-2 and TRBJ1-5; D gene uncertain. The CDR3 has 13 residues. Germline values: CDR1 LGHNA, CDR2 YNFKEQ. The ends were cut back, 1 base at V and 5 bases at J, with 6 bases in the middle. The CDR3 nucleotides are TGTGCCAGCAGCCAAGGCGCGGATCAGCCCCAGCATTTT. Translated: CASSQGADQPQHF.

The CDR3, as DNA: TGTGCCAGCAGTGCCCCCCCCTCCGGGGAGCTGTTTTTT. As protein: CASSAPPSGELFF. The genes are TRBV2 and TRBJ2-2; D gene unclear. The germline V and J ends were trimmed by 4 bases and 6 bases, with 9 bases remaining between them. Per germline, CDR1 SNHLY and CDR2 FYNNEI. This CDR3 is 13 amino acids long.

The CDR3 protein is CASSDPGTDTQYF. The DNA of the CDR3 is TGTGCCAGCAGTGACCCAGGTACAGATACGCAGTATTTT. The chain carries TRBV6-4 and TRBJ2-3; D is unclear. Deletions cut 2 bases from V and 3 bases from J, with 6 bases between. The CDR3 length is 13 residues. Germline-derived CDR1 and CDR2 are MRHNA and SNTAGT.

This clone is a singleton in its sample. J is TRBJ2-6 and V is TRBV4-2; 10 bases match TRBD1. V was pared by 0 bases and J by 0 bases, with 2 bases of the junction left unmatched. CDR3 length: 18 amino acids. Germline assignment: CDR1 LGHNA and CDR2 YNFKEQ. CDR3 coding DNA: TGTGCCAGCAGCCAAGATTGGACAGGGGGCTCTGGGGCCAACGTCCTGACTTTC. It translates to CASSQDWTGGSGANVLTF.

The CDR3 reads CASSPQMNGQGSSYEQYF. The DNA of the CDR3 is TGTGCCAGCTCACCACAGATGAATGGACAGGGGAGCTCCTACGAGCAGTACTTC. The V call is TRBV18, the J call TRBJ2-7; 9 bases line up with TRBD1. The CDR3 has 18 residues. CDR1 and CDR2 (germline): KGHSH, LQKENI. J was trimmed by 0 bases and V by 1 base; bases with no gene match: 10.

This clone was recorded only once. This chain joins TRBV6-2 or TRBV6-3 and TRBJ2-1; D gene uncertain. Germline-derived CDR1 and CDR2 are MNHEY and SVGEGT. Trimming removed 1 base at V and 9 bases at J, with 4 bases between. The CDR3 is made up of 11 amino acids. As DNA, the CDR3 is TGTGCCAGCAGTTACTACGGTGAGCAGTTCTTC. Protein: CASSYYGEQFF.

In DNA form, the CDR3 reads TGTGCCAGCTCGCTCTCCGGACAGGACAATGAGCAGTTCTTC. Translating it yields CASSLSGQDNEQFF. This chain joins TRBV18 and TRBJ2-1; the match to TRBD1 covers 7 bases. The germline CDR1 and CDR2 sequences are KGHSH and LQKENI. The CDR3 runs to 14 residues. Trimming took 6 bases from V and 5 from J; bases not matched to a gene: 7.

J is TRBJ1-6 and V is TRBV19, with TRBD1 identical over 8 bases. V lost 3 bases, J lost 9 bases, and 19 bases stayed unmatched. The CDR3 totals 19 residues. Germline V CDR1 and CDR2: LNHDA, SQIVND (reference sequence). CDR3 residues: CASSIRRVGQGNLPSPLHF. The DNA of the CDR3 is TGTGCCAGTAGTATCAGGCGAGTTGGACAGGGAAACTTACCTTCACCCCTCCACTTT.

The chain uses TRBV10-3 and TRBJ1-1, with D tentatively TRBD1 (5 bases). With 0 bases removed from V and 12 bases from J, the gap between germline ends came to 8 bases. There are 11 residues in the CDR3. CDR1 ENHRY and CDR2 SYGVKD come from the germline V gene. CDR3 bases: TGTGCCATCAGTGAGTCCGGGGGATCTTTCTTT. This sequence encodes CAISESGGSFF.